This section outlines one T cell receptor beta chain sequence together with its context. This sample was included in a study of cytomegalovirus exposure and HLA in healthy donors. The PCR had 60 Vbeta and 13 Jbeta primers. Libraries were prepared by immunoSEQ multiplex PCR; TCRdb keeps only in-frame clonotypes and omits some of them. Of fewer than 200,000 clones in the sample, 60% to 80% were seen once. V gave up 6 bases and J gave up 2 bases, with 17 bases separating them. The CDR3 runs to 15 residues. The V gene's germline CDR1 is SNHLY and CDR2 FYNNEI. The chain uses TRBV2 and TRBJ2-7; tentatively, D is TRBD1 (5 bases). This receptor was taken from a man in his 60s in good health and CMV-seronegative. Material: PBMCs. In DNA form, the CDR3 reads TGTGCCAGCAGGGTATCAGGCGCAGGGCCCTACGAGCAGTACTTC. Its translation is CASRVSGAGPYEQYF.